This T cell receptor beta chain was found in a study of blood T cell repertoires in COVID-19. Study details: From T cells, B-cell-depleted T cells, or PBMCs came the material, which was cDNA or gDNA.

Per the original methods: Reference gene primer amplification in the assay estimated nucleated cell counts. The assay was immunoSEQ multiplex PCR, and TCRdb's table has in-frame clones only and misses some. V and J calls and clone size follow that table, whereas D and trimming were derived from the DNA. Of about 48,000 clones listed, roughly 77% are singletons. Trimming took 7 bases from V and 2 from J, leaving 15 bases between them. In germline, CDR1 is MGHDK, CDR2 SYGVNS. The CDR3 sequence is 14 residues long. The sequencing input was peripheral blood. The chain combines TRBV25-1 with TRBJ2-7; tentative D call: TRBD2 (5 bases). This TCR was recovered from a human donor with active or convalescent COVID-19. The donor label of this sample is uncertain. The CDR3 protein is CASNFEGPPYEQYF. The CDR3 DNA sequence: TGTGCCAGCAATTTTGAGGGCCCCCCCTACGAGCAGTACTTC.